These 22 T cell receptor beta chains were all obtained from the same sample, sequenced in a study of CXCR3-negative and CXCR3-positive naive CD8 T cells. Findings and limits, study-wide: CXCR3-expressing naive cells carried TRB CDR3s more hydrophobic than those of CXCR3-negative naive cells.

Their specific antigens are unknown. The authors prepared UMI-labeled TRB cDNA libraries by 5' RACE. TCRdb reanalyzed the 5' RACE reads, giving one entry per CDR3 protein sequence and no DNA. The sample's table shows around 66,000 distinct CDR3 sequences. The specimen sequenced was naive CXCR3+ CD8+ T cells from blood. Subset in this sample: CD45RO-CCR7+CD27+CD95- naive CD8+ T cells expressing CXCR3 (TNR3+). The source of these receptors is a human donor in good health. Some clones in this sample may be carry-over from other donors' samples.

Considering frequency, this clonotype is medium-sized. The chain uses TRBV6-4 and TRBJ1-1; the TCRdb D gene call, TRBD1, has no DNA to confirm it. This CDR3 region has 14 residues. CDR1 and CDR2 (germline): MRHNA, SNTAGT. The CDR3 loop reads CASSPTDGRTEAFF.

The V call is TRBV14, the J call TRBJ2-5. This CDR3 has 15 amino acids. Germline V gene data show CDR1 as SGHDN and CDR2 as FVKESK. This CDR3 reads CASSEGTFYQETQYF.

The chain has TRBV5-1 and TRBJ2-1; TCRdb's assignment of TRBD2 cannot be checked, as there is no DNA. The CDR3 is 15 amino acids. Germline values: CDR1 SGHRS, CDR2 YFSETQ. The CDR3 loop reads CASSLDGSGYNEQFF.

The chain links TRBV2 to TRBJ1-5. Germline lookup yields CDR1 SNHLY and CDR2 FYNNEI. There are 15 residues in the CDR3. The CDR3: CASSESWVRNQPQHF.

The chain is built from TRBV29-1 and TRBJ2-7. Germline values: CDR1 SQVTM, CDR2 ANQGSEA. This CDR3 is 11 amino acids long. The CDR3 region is CSVVSDYEQYF.

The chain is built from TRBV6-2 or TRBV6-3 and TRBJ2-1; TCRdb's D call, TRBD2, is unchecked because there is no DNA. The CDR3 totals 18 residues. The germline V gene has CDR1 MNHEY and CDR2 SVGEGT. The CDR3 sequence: CASSYGTSGGAFWNEQFF.

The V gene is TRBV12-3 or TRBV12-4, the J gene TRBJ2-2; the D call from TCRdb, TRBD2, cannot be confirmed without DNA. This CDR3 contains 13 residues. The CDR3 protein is CASSLGRAGELFF.

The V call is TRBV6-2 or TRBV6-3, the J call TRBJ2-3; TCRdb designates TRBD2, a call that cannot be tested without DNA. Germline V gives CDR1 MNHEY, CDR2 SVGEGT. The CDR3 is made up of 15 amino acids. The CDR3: CASEPSSGLRDTQYF.

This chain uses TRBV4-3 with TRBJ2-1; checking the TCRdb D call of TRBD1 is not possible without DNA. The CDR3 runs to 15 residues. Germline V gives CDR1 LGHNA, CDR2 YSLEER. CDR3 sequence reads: CASSQIQGLRNEQFF.

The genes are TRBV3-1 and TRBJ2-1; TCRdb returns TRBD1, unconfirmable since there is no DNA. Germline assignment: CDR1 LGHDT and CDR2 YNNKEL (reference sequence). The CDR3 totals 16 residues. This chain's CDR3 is CASSQDWGRGYNEQFF.

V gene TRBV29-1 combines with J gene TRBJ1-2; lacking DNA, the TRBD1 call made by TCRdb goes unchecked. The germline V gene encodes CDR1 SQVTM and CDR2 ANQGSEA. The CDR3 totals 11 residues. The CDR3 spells CSVRGGLGYTF.

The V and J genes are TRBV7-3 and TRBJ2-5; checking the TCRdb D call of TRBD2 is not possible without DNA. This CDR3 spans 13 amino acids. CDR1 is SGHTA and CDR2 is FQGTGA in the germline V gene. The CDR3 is CASSLQLEGTQYF.

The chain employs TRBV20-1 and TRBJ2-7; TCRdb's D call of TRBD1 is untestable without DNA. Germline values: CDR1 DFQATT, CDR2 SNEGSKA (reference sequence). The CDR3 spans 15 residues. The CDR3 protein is CSARDPQGNFYEQYF.

The CDR3 reads CASSPPGQGINEQFF. The V call is TRBV7-8, the J call TRBJ2-1; TCRdb names TRBD1, which stays unverified in the absence of DNA. Per germline, CDR1 SGHVS and CDR2 FQNEAQ. The CDR3 spans 15 residues.

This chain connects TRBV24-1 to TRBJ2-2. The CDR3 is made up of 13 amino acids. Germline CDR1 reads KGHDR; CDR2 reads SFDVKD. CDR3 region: CATSDLADGELFF.

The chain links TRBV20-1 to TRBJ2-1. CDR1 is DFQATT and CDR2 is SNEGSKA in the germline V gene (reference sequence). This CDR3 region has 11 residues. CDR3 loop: CSAGAYNEQFF.

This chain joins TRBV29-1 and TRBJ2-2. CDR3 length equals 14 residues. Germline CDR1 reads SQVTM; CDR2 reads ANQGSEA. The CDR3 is CSVGLGANTGELFF.

CDR3 in amino acids: CASSWGASYEQYF. This sequence joins TRBV28 and TRBJ2-7; TCRdb designates TRBD1, a call that cannot be tested without DNA. Germline V gene data show CDR1 as MDHEN and CDR2 as SYDVKM. The CDR3 covers 13 residues.

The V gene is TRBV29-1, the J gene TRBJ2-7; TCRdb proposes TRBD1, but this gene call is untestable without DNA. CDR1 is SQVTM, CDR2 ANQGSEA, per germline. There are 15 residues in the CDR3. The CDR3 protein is CSVVDPGTPNYEQYF.

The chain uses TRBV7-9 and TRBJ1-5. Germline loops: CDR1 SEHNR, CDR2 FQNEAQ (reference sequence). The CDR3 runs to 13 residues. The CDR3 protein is CASSPEGNQPQHF. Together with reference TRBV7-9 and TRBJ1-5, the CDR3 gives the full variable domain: DTGVSQNPRHKITKRGQNVTFRCDPISEHNRLYWYRQTLGQGPEFLTYFQNEAQLEKSRLLSDRFSAERPKGSFSTLEIQRTEQGDSAMYLCASSPEGNQPQHFGDGTRLSIL.

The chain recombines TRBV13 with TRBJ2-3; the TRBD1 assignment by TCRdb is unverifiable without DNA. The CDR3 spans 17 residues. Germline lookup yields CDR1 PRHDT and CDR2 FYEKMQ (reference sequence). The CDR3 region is CASSSALGPPDTDTQYF.

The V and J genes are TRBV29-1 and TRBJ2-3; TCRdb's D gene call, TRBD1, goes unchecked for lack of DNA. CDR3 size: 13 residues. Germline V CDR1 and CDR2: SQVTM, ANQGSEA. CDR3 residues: CSVEGGIADTQYF.